What follows describes a single T cell receptor (beta chain). Its antigen specificity is not known. No per-base quality is available; no much larger clone lies one base away. From the cysteine through the phenylalanine, the CDR3 covers 13 amino acids. Kept here is only the CDR3 DNA, which spans 39 bases and is read in frame from base 1. The germline V gene sets CDR1 to SGHDT and CDR2 to YYEEEE. Between the V and J ends, shortened by 1 base and 5 bases respectively, the junction contains 9 bases. This sample is part of a study of T cells in tumors after PD-1 blockade (dated by TCRdb to the late 2010s). General notes on the study: Exclusion criteria were prior checkpoint blockade, use of systemic immunosuppressants, or recent radiotherapy or other anti-cancer therapy within 4 weeks. Treatment consisted of either cemiplimab 350 mg every 2 weeks or pembrolizumab 200 mg every 3 weeks. While on anti-PD-1 treatment, some of the patients also continued taking daily vismodegib 150 mg. An average of approximately 27,000 TCR templates (range about 550-99,264) and 5,000 to 7,000 unique clonotypes was obtained for tumor samples, around 20-fold deeper than single-cell TCR sequencing. The study performed paired single-cell RNA and TCR sequencing on site-matched tumors from BCC or SCC patients before and after anti-PD-1 therapy. RECIST version 1.1 was used to evaluate clinical response. Findings and caveats that apply to the study as a whole: About two fifths of TCR clonotypes from the tumor were detected in blood, and certain novel exhausted tumor clones were present in blood collected before treatment, which suggests recruitment from the periphery. Clonal replacement was seen only when comparing pre- and post-treatment samples and not when comparing two pre-treatment samples, which argues against artifacts from biopsy timing or location. Exhausted CD8+ clones expanded after therapy were mostly novel clonotypes undetected pre-treatment, suggesting clonal replacement rather than reinvigoration of pre-existing clones. The source of novel T cell clones was not identified and could include lymphoid organs or rare unexpanded clones within the tumor or its periphery.

Deep TCRbeta sequencing was performed with the immunoSEQ platform. Processing in the source paper ran as follows. Only productive rearrangements were exported from the immunoSEQ Analyzer for downstream analysis. Clones with significant expansion or contraction between timepoints were called with a two-sided binomial test at Bonferroni-corrected P below 0.01. Bulk TCRbeta clonotypes were assigned T cell phenotypes by matching to single-cell RNA+TCR-seq clones sharing the same TCRbeta sequence. Tumor enrichment of a clone was calculated by dividing the clone's tumor frequency by the clone's PBMC frequency, both taken from bulk TCR sequencing. GLIPH was used to group TCRs into specificity groups, clusters of distinct TCRs likely recognizing common antigens via shared CDR3 motifs. This is the immuneACCESS table as TCRdb keeps it, with only in-frame sequences that have V and J called. A part of the clones is gone; compared with another copy, unresolved V genes explain less than half, and the rest is unexplained. V, J and clone size derive from that table, while D and trimming were established from the DNA sequence. For this sample the table gives approximately 11,000 clones, of which 67% were detected only once. Jointly, the top ten make up about an eighth of the sample.

Explained via the paper, the time point label denotes: after anti-PD-1 therapy. Before and after PD-1 blockade, tumor biopsies came from the same primary tumor, making the samples site-matched. Genomic DNA extracted from tumor biopsies or peripheral blood was used for bulk TCRbeta sequencing, with input ranging from roughly 550 ng to 6,500 ng. To increase sensitivity for rare clonotypes compared with single-cell TCR sequencing, remaining biopsy material was subjected to bulk TCRbeta sequencing. All patients had histologically proven advanced or metastatic basal or squamous cell carcinoma and were poor candidates for surgical resection. Of the roughly 10 patients making up the basal cell carcinoma cohort, seven or eight underwent bulk tumor TCR sequencing. Fresh biopsies came from the site of the primary tumor, and part of the tissue was kept in RNAlater for exome and bulk TCR sequencing.

This TCR was sampled from a human donor with basal cell carcinoma. The specimen was tumor tissue, collected after anti-PD-1 treatment. The chain uses TRBV5-6 and TRBJ2-5, with the D gene not clear enough to name. At the DNA level, the sequence is TGTGCCAGCAGCTTGTCTAACGCGGAGACCCAGTACTTC. This translates into CASSLSNAETQYF.